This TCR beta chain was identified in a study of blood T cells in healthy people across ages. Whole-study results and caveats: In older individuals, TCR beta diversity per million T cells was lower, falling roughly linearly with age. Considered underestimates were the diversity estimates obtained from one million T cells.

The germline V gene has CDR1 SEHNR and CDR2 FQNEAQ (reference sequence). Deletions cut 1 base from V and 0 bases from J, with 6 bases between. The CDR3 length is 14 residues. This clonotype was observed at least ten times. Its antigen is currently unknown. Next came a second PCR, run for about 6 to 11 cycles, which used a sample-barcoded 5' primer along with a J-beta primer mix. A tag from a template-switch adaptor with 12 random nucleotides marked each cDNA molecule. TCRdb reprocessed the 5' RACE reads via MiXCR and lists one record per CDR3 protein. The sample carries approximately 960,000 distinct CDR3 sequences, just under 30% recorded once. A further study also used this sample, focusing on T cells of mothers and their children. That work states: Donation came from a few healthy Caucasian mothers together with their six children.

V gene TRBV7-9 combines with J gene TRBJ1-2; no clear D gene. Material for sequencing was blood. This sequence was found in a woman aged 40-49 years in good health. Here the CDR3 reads CASSLDTTNYGYTF. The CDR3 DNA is TGTGCCAGCAGCTTAGATACCACTAACTATGGCTACACCTTC.